Shown below are 3 T cell receptor beta chains from a single sample sequenced in a study of blood T cells in healthy people across ages. A sample-barcoded 5' primer and a J-beta primer mix were used in a second PCR of roughly 7 to 11 cycles. One entry per CDR3 protein results from TCRdb running MiXCR on the 5' RACE reads. Of 2 million or so distinct CDR3 sequences listed, roughly 52% are singletons. The source material was blood. These receptors were obtained from a middle-aged woman in good health.

The CDR3 DNA follows: TGCGCCAGCAGCGACGGGTTTTGGGCGAACGTGAACACTGAAGCTTTCTTT. Translated: CASSDGFWANVNTEAFF. V gene TRBV4-1 combines with J gene TRBJ1-1; D uncertain. The V gene lost 5 bases and the J gene lost 0 bases, with 19 bases spanning the gap. CDR1 MGHRA and CDR2 YSYEKL come from the germline V gene. The CDR3 has 17 amino acids.

This clonotype was found a few times. This chain links TRBV6-1 with TRBJ2-5; maybe TRBD2 (6 bases). V was pared by 2 bases and J by 1 base, with 11 bases between. Per germline, CDR1 MNHNS and CDR2 SASEGT. The CDR3 is 15 residues long. The DNA of the CDR3 is TGTGCCAGCAGTGAAACTTGGAGGGGCCAAGAGACCCAGTACTTC. This translates into CASSETWRGQETQYF.

This clonotype is a singleton in its sample. The chain employs TRBV6-2 or TRBV6-3 and TRBJ2-7, with TRBD2 identical over 7 bases. Unmatched junction bases numbered 12, after V lost 6 bases and J lost 7 bases. The germline V gene has CDR1 MNHEY and CDR2 SVGEGT. This CDR3 spans 14 amino acids. CDR3 bases: TGTGCCAGCAGAAACCCCGGGGGGAAGATGGAGCAGTACTTC. Translating it yields CASRNPGGKMEQYF.